This TCR beta chain is drawn from a study of immune evolution from preneoplasia to lung adenocarcinoma. Study-level information: HLA loss of heterozygosity: under 7.5% AIS, roughly 15% MIA, over 30% ADC, none AAH. The study's findings and limits: Clonality was highest in normal lung, lower in later-stage lesions apparently. Highest clonality occurred in KRAS-mutant, not EGFR-mutant or double wild-type, nodules.

Sequenced by immunoSEQ multiplex PCR; TCRdb stores in-frame clones only, minus some. Among 2,000 to 3,000 clones listed, roughly 80% were seen once. Comments on this clone: The target antigen is unknown.

Premalignant or tumor cells were enriched by macro-dissection after pathologic assessment. Germline values: CDR1 GTSNPN, CDR2 SVGIG (reference sequence). The ends lost 0 bases at V and 6 bases at J; junction bases unmatched: 10. This CDR3 spans 15 amino acids. This clonotype was obtained from a person aged 70 to 80 with invasive lung adenocarcinoma. The sequencing input was FFPE invasive lung adenocarcinoma tissue. The chain recombines TRBV30 with TRBJ1-2; 7 bases are a match to TRBD1. The CDR3: CAWSVLSAGGNGYTF. The CDR3 bases are TGTGCCTGGAGTGTACTGAGCGCAGGGGGGAATGGCTACACCTTC.